What follows describes a single T cell receptor beta chain. Study members were between about 18 and 90 years old and lived in 25 or so US regions. Per the authors' pipeline: Estimation of nucleated cell counts relied on the amplification of reference gene primers. Profiling relied on immunoSEQ multiplex PCR, and the TCRdb table lists in-frame clones only, not all of them. V and J calls plus clone size are reproduced from that table; the DNA served to infer D and trimming. The table shows about 330,000 clones, with roughly 88% occurring only once. Trimming at V came to 4 bases and at J to 4 bases, leaving 8 bases not matched to a gene. This CDR3 contains 16 residues. From germline, CDR1 is SGHRS and CDR2 YFSETQ. This sample is part of a study of blood T cell repertoires in COVID-19. In the study overall: There were acute and convalescent COVID-19 samples, and they came from the United States, Italy and Spain. Sources were T cells, B-cell-depleted T cells, or PBMCs; the material itself was cDNA or gDNA.

The receptor's source is a man younger than 45 who had recovered from COVID-19. V is TRBV5-1 and J is TRBJ1-4; 9 bases line up with TRBD1. The sequencing sample was made of PBMCs or T cells enriched from blood (not recorded which). The CDR3 protein is CASSPGTGIGNEKLFF. For the CDR3, the DNA is TGCGCCAGCAGCCCCGGGACAGGGATTGGTAATGAAAAACTGTTTTTT.